This T cell receptor (beta chain) was captured by sequencing in a study of blood T cell repertoires in COVID-19. Turning to the study itself: Spain, Italy and the United States supplied samples that represented acute and convalescent COVID-19. Nucleic acid was either cDNA or gDNA, and it came from T cells, B-cell-depleted T cells, or PBMCs.

Original handling: The assay estimated nucleated cells by amplifying reference gene primers. Clones were read by immunoSEQ multiplex PCR, and TCRdb kept only the in-frame ones, dropping some. V, J and clone size are those of that table, while D and trimming were read from the DNA. Of some 110,000 clones in the sample, roughly 90% were seen once. V lost 4 bases and J 4 bases, leaving 13 bases between the germline ends. This CDR3 comprises 14 residues. CDR1 LGHDT and CDR2 YNNKEL come from the germline V gene (reference sequence). V is TRBV3-1 (or the pseudogene TRBV3-2) and J is TRBJ2-5; D perhaps matches TRBD1 (5 bases). Sequenced sample: peripheral blood. This clonotype was obtained from a human donor in a cohort sampled during active COVID-19. The CDR3 here is CASSRSQGRETQYF. CDR3 coding DNA: TGTGCCAGCAGCCGATCTCAGGGCCGAGAGACCCAGTACTTC.